The TCR beta chain under discussion was sequenced for a study of blood T cells in healthy people across ages. This CDR3 spans 14 amino acids. Germline CDR1 is SGHDN and CDR2 is FVKESK. Combining a sample-barcoded 5' primer with a J-beta primer mix, a second PCR ran for roughly 7 to 12 cycles. In TCRdb, the 5' RACE reads were re-called with MiXCR into one record per CDR3 protein. This table holds around 1,000,000 distinct CDR3 sequences, roughly two fifths found once. The study recruited healthy Caucasian donors from Russia who were aged about 6 to 90. Extraction of total RNA produced a minimum of 6 micrograms from each sample. In regard to this clonotype: At one end, the junction sequence differs from germline, possibly due to a read error.

The chain is built from TRBV14 and TRBJ1-5; D remains ambiguous. The receptor's source is a man between 18 and 35 years old in good health. The sequenced sample was blood. The CDR3 reads CASSPSYSNQPRHF. The CDR3 coding sequence is TGTGCCAGCAGCCCGTCTTATAGCAATCAGCCCCGGCATTTT.